Listed here is a single TCR beta chain. Its specificity is not known. This entry belongs to a study of T cells after posttransplantation cyclophosphamide. Study results and caveats: TRB overlap between skin or GI tissue T cells and blood was limited.

CDR1 and CDR2 (germline): SQVTM, ANQGSEA. This CDR3 comprises 14 residues. V was cut by 5 bases and J by 1 base, with 14 bases left in between. The repertoire was sequenced with immunoSEQ multiplex PCR; TCRdb's copy has only in-frame clones and lacks some. The repertoire holds roughly 30,000 clones, with approximately 90% as singletons. The TCR sequence derives from a woman aged 35 to 49 with a blood cancer, CMV-positive, and with a related stem cell donor. Sequencing was done on a sample of PBMCs. The genes are TRBV29-1 and TRBJ1-1; weak D call: TRBD1 (5 bases). CDR3 nucleotides: TGCAGCGTTCTGTTCGGACATAAGAACACTGAAGCTTTCTTT. Translating it yields CSVLFGHKNTEAFF.